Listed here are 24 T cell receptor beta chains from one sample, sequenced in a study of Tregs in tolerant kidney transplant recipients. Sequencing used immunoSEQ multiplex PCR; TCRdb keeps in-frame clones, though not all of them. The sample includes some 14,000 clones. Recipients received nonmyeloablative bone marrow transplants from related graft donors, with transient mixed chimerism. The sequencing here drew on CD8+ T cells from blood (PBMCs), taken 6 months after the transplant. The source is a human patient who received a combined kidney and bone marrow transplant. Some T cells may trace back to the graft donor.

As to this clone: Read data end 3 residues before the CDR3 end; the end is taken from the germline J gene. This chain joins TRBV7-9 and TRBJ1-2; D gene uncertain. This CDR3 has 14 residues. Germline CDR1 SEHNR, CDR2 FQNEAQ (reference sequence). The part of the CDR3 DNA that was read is TGTGCCAGCAGCTTAAGGATTTCCACAGATACC. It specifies CASSLRISTDT. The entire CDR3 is CASSLRISTDTYTF.

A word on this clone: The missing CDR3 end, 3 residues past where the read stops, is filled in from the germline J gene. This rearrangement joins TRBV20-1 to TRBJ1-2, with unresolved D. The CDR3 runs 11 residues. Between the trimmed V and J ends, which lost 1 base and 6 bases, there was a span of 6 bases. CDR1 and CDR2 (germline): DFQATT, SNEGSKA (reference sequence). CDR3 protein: CSARAPDGYTF. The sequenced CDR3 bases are TGCAGTGCTAGAGCCCCGGATGGC.

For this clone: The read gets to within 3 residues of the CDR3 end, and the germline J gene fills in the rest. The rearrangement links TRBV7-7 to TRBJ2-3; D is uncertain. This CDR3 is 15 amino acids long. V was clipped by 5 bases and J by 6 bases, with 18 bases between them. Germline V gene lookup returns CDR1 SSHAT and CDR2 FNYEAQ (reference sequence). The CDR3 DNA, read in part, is TGTGCCAGCAGCCACAGTACGGCTTCAGGCGATACG. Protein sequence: CASSHSTASGDT. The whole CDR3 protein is CASSHSTASGDTQYF.

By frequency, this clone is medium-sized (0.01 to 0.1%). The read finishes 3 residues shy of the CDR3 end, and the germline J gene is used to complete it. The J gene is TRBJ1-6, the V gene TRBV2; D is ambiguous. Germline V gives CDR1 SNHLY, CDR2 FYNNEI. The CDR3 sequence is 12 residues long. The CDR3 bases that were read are TGTTCTTATCGGACTTCCAATTCACCC. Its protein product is CSYRTSNSP. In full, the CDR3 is CSYRTSNSPLHF.

The part of the CDR3 DNA that was read is TGTGCCAGCAGCCCCTGGACTATTCCAAACATT. Protein product: CASSPWTIPNI. The full CDR3 sequence reads CASSPWTIPNIQYF. The V and J genes are TRBV5-4 and TRBJ2-4; the D gene is possibly TRBD2 (6 bases). The observed sequence ends 3 residues before the CDR3 terminus, with the missing tail filled in from the germline J gene. Germline V CDR1 and CDR2: SGHNT, YYREEE (reference sequence). V lost 4 bases and J 6 bases, leaving 14 bases between the germline ends. The CDR3 loop spans 14 amino acids. The variable domain in full, with the rest retrieved from reference TRBV5-4 and TRBJ2-4, is ETGVTQSPTHLIKTRGQQVTLRCSSQSGHNTVSWYQQALGQGPQFIFQYYREEENGRGNFPPRFSGLQFPNYSSELNVNALELDDSALYLCASSPWTIPNIQYFGAGTRLSVL.

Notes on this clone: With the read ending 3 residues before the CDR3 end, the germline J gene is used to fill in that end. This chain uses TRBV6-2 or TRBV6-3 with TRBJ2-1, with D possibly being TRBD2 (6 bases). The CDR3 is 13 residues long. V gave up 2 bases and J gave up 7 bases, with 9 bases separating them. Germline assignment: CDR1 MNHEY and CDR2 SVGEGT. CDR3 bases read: TGTGCCAGCAGTTACGGTCTAGCGAATGAG. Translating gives CASSYGLANE. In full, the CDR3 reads CASSYGLANEQFF.

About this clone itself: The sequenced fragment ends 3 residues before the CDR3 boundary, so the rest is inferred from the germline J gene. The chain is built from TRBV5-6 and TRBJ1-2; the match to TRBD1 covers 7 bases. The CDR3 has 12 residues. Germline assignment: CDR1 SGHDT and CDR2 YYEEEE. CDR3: CASSPDRWGYTF. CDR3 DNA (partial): TGTGCCAGCAGCCCGGACAGGTGGGGC.

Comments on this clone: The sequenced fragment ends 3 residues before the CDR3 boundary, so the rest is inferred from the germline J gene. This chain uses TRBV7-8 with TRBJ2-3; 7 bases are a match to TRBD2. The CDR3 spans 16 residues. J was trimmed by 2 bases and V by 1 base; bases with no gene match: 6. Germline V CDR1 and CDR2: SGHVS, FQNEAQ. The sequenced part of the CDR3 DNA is TGTGCCAGCAGCTTAGATCCGCGGGAGCCCACAGATACG. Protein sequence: CASSLDPREPTDT. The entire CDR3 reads CASSLDPREPTDTQYF.

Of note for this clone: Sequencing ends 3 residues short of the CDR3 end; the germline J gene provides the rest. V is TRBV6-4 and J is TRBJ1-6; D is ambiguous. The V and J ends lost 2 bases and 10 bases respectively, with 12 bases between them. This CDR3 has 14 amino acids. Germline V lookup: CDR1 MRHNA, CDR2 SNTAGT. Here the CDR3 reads CASSDEAAGSPLHF. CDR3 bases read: TGTGCCAGCAGTGACGAGGCAGCAGGATCACCC.

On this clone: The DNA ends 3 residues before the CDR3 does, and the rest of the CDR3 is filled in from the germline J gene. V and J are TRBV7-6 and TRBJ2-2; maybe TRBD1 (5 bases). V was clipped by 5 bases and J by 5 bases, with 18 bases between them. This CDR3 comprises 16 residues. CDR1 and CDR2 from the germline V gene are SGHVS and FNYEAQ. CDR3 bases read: TGTGCCAGCAGCCCCCGAGGTACTCAGGGAACCGGGGAG. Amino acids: CASSPRGTQGTGE. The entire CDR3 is CASSPRGTQGTGELFF.

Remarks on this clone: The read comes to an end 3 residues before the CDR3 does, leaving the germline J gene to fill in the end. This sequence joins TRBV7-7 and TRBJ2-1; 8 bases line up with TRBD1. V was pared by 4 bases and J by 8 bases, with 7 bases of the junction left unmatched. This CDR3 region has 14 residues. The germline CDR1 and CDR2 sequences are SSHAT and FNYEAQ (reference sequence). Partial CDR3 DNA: TGTGCCAGCAGCTCCGGACAGGGTCGGGATGAG. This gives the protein CASSSGQGRDE. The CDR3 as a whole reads CASSSGQGRDEQFF.

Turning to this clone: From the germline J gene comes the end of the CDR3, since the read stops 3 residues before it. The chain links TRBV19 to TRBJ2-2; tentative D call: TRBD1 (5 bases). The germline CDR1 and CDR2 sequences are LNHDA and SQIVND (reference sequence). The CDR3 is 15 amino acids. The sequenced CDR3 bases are TGTGCCAGTAGTATAGGTAATACTGGGGCCAACGTG. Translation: CASSIGNTGANV. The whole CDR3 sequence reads CASSIGNTGANVLFF.

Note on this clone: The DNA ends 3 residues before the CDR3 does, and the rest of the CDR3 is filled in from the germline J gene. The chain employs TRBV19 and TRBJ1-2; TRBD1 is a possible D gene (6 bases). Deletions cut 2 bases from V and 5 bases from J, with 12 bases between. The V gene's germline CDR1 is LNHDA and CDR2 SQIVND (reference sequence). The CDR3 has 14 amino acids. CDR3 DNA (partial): TGTGCCAGTAGTATAACAGGGCACAATTATGGC. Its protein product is CASSITGHNYG. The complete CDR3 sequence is CASSITGHNYGYTF.

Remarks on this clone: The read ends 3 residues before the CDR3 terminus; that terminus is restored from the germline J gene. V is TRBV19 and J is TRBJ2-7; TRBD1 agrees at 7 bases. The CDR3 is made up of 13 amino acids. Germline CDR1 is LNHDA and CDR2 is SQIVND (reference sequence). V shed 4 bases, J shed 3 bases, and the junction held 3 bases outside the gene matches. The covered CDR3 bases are TGTGCCAGTAGTAGCGGACAGGTCTACGAG. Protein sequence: CASSSGQVYE. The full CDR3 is CASSSGQVYEQYF.

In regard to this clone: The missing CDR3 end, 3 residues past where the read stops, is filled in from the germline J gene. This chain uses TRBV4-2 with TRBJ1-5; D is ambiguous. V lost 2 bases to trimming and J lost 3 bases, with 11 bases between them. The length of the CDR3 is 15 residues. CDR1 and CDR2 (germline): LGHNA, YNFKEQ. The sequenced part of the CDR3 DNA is TGTGCCAGCAGCCAATACTATGTCTCCAATCAGCCC. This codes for CASSQYYVSNQP. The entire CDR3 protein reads CASSQYYVSNQPQHF.

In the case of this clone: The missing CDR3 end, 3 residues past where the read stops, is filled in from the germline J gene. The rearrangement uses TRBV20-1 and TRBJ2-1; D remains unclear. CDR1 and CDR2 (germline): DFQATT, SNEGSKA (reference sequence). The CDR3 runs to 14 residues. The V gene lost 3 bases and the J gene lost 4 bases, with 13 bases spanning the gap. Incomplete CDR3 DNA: TGCAGTGCTAGTTCCTTAACAGAATACAATGAG. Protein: CSASSLTEYNE. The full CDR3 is CSASSLTEYNEQFF.

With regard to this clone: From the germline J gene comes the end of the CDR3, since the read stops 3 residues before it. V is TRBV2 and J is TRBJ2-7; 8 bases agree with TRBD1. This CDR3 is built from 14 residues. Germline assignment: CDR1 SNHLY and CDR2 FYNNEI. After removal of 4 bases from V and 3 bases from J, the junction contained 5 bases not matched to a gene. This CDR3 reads CASSAGQGYYEQYF. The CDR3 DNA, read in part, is TGTGCCAGCAGTGCCGGACAGGGATACTACGAG.

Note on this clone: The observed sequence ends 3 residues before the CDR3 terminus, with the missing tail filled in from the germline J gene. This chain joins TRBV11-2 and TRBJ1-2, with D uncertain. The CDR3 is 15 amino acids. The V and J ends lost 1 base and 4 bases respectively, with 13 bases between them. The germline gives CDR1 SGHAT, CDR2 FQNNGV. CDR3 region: CASSLGPYRAYGYTF. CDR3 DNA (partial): TGTGCCAGCAGCTTAGGTCCTTATAGAGCCTATGGC.

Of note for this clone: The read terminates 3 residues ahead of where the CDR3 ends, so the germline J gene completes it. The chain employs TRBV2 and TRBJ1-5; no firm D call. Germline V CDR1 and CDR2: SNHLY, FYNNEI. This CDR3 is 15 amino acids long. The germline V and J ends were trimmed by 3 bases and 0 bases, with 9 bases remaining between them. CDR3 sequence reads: CASSDNSYSNQPQHF. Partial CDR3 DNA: TGTGCCAGCAGTGATAACAGCTATAGCAATCAGCCC. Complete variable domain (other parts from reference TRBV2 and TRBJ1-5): EPEVTQTPSHQVTQMGQEVILRCVPISNHLYFYWYRQILGQKVEFLVSFYNNEISEKSEIFDDQFSVERPDGSNFTLKIRSTKLEDSAMYFCASSDNSYSNQPQHFGDGTRLSIL.

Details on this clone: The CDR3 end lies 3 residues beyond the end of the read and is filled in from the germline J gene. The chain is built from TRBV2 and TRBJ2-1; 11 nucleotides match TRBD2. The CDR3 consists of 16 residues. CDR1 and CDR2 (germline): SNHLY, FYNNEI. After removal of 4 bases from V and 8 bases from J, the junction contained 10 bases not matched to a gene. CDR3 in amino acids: CASSVSGGAIWDEQFF. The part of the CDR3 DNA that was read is TGTGCCAGCAGTGTTAGCGGGGGGGCGATCTGGGATGAG.

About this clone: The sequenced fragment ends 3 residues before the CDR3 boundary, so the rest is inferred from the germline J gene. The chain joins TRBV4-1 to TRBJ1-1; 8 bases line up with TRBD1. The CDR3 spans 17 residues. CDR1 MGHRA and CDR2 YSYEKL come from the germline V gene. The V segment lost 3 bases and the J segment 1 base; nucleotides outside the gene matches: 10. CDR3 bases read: TGCGCCAGCAGCCAGGCCACAGGGGGTAATTGGAACACTGAA. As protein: CASSQATGGNWNTE. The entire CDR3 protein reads CASSQATGGNWNTEAFF.

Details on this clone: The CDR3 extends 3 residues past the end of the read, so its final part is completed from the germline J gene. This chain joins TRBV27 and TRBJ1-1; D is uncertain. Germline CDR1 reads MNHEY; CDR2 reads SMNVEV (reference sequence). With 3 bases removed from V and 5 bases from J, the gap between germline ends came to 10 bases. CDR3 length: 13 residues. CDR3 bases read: TGTGCCAGCAGTTTGGGCAGTGGGACTGAA. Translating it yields CASSLGSGTE. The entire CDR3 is CASSLGSGTEAFF.

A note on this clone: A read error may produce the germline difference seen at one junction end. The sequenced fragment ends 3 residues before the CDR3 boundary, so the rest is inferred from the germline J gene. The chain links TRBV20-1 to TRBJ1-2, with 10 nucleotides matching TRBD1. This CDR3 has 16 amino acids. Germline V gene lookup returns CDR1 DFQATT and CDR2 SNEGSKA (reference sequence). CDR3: CSAGDRGLARGYDYTF. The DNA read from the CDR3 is TGCAGTGCTGGAGACAGGGGGCTCGCCAGAGGCTACGAC.

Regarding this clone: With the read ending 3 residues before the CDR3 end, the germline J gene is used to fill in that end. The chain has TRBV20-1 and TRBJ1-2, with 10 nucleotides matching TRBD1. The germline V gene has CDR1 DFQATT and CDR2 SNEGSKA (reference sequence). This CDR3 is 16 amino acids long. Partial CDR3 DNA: TGCAGTGCTAGAATGGGACAGGGGTTCAGAGCAGGAAGC. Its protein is CSARMGQGFRAGS. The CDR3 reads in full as CSARMGQGFRAGSYTF.